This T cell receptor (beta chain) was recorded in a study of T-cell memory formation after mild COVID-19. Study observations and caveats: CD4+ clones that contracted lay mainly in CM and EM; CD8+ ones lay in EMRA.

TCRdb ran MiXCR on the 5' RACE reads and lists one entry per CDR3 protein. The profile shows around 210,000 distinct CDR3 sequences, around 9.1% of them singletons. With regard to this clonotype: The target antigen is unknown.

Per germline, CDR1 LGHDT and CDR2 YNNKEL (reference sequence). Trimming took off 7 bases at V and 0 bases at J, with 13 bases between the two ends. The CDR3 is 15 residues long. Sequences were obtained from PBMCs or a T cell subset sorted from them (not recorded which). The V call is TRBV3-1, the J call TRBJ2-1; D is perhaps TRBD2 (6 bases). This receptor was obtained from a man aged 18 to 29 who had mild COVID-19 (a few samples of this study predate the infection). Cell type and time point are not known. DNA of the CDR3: TGTGCCAGCACTTTGGGAGGTTTCTCCTACAATGAGCAGTTCTTC. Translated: CASTLGGFSYNEQFF.